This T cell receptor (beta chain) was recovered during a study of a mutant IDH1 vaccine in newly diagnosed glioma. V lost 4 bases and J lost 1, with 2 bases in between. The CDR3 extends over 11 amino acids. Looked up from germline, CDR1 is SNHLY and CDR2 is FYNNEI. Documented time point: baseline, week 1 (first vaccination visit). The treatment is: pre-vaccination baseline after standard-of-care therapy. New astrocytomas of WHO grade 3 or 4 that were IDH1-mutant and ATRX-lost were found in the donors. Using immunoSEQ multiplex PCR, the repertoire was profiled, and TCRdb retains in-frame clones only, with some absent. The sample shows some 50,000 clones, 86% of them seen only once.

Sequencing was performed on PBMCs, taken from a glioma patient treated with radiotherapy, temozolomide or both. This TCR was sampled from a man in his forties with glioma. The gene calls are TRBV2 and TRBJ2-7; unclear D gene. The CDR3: CASSVSYEQYF. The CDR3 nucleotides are TGTGCCAGCAGTGTTTCCTACGAGCAGTACTTC.